The entry below describes one T cell receptor (beta chain). The record originates from a study of blood T cell repertoires in COVID-19. Overall study: PBMCs, B-cell-depleted T cells, or T cells provided the cDNA or gDNA that made up the material.

The CDR3 has 14 amino acids. Trimming at V came to 6 bases and at J to 6 bases, leaving 8 bases not matched to a gene. CDR1 is SGHTA and CDR2 is FQGNSA in the germline V gene. In the original processing: Reference gene primer amplification yielded estimated nucleated cell counts. Method: immunoSEQ multiplex PCR; TCRdb's copy keeps in-frame clones and lacks some. V and J calls and clone size are as listed in that table; D and trimming were resolved from the DNA. The data hold approximately 300,000 clones, with about 90% observed a single time. The V call is TRBV7-2, the J call TRBJ1-1; 9 positions match TRBD1. This clonotype originated in a woman in her 30s with COVID-19, enrolled during active disease. Sequenced: peripheral blood. This CDR3 reads CASSLRQGVAEAFF. CDR3 nucleotides: TGTGCCAGCAGTCTTAGACAGGGGGTCGCTGAAGCTTTCTTT.